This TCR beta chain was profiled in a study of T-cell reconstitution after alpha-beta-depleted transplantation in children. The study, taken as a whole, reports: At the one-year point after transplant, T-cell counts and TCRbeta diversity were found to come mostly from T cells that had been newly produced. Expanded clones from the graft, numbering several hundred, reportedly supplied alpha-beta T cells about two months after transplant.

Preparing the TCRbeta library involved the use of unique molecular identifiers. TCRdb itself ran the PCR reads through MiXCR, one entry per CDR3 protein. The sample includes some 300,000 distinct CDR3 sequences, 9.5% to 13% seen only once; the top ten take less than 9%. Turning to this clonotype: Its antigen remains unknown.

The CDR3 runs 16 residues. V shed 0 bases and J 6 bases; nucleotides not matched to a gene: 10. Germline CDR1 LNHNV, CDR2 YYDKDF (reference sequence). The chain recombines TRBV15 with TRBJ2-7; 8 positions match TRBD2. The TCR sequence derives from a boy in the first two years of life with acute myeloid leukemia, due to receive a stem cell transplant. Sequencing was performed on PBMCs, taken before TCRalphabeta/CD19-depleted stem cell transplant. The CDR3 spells CATSRDGGVRGTEQYF. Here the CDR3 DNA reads TGTGCCACCAGCAGAGACGGGGGGGTGAGAGGAACCGAGCAGTACTTC.